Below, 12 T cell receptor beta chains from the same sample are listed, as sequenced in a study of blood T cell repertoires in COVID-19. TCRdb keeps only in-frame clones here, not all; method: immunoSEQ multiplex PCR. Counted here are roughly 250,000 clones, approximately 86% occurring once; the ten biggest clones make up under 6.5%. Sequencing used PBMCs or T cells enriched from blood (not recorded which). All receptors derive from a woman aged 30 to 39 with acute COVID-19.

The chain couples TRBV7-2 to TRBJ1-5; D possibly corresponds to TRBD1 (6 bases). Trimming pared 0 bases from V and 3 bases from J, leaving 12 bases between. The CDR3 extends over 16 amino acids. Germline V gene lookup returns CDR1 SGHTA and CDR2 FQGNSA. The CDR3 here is CASSLAATGANQPQHF. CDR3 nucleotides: TGTGCCAGCAGCTTAGCCGCGACAGGTGCCAATCAGCCCCAGCATTTT.

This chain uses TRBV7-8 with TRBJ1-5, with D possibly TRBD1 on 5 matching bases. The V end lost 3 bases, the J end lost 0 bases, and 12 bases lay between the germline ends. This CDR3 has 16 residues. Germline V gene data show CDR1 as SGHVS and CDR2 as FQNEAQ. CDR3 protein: CASSLVGGISNQPQHF. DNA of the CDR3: TGTGCCAGCAGCTTGGTCGGGGGGATTAGCAATCAGCCCCAGCATTTT.

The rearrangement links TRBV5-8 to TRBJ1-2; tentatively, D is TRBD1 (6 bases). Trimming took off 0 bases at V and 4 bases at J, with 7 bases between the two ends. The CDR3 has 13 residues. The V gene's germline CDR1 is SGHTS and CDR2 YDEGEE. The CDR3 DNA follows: TGTGCCAGCAGCTTGGGGGACACCTATGGCTACACCTTC. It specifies CASSLGDTYGYTF.

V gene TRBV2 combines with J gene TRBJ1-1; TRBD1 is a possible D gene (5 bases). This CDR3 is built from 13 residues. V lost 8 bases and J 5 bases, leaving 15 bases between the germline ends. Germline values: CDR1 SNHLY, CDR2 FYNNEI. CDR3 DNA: TGTGCCAGCTGGTTCCAGGGAAGGACTGAAGCTTTCTTT. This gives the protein CASWFQGRTEAFF.

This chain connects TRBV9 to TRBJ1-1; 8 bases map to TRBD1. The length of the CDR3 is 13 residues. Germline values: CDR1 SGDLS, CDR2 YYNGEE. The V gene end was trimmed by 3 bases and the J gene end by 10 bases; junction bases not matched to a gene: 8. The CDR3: CASSGGQGLSAFF. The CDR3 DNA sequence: TGTGCCAGCAGCGGCGGACAGGGCCTTTCAGCTTTCTTT.

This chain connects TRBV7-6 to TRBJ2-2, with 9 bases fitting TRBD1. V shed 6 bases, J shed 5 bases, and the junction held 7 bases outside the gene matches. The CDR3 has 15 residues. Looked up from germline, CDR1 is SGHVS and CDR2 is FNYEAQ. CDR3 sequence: CASSPQGAGTGELFF. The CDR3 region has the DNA TGTGCCAGCAGTCCACAGGGGGCAGGAACCGGGGAGCTGTTTTTT.

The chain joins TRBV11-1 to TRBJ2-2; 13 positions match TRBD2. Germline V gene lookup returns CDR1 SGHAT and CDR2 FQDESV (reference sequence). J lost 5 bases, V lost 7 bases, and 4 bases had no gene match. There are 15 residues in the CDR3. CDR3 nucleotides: TGTGCCAGCAAACTAGCGGGAGGGCCTACCGGGGAGCTGTTTTTT. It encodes CASKLAGGPTGELFF.

CDR3: CASGGGAVRDTEAFF. CDR3 bases: TGTGCCAGCGGAGGAGGGGCGGTGAGGGACACTGAAGCTTTCTTT. The chain recombines TRBV6-5 with TRBJ1-1, with a weak D call TRBD1 (5 bases). CDR1 is MNHEY, CDR2 SVGAGI, per germline. CDR3 size: 15 residues. Trimming pared 8 bases from V and 3 bases from J, leaving 19 bases between.

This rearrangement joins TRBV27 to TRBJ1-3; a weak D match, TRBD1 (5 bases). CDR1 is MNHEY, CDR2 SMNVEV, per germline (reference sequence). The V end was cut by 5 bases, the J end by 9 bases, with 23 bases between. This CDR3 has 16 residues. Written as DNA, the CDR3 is TGTGCCAGCAGTCCCCGGGGGGAGGTCGGTTTTCGCACCATATATTTT. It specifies CASSPRGEVGFRTIYF.

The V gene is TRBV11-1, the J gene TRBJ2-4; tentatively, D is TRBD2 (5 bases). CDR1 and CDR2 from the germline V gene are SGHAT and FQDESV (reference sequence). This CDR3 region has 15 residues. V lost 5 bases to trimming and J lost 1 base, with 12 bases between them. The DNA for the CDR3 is TGTGCCAGCAGCCCGGAGGTGAGGGCCAAAAACATTCAGTACTTC. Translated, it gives CASSPEVRAKNIQYF.

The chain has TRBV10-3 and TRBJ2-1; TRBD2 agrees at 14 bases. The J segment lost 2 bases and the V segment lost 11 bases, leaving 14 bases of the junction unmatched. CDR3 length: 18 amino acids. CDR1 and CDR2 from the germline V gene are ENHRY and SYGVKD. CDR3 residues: CAPGGCRTSGRTYNEQFF. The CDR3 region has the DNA TGTGCCCCCGGCGGGTGCCGGACTAGCGGGAGGACCTACAATGAGCAGTTCTTC.

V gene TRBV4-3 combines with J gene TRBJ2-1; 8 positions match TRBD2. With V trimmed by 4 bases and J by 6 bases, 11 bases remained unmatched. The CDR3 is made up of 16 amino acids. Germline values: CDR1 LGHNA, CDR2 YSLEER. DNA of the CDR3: TGCGCCAGCAGCCCCTCCGGGACTAGTAAGACCAATGAGCAGTTCTTC. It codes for CASSPSGTSKTNEQFF.